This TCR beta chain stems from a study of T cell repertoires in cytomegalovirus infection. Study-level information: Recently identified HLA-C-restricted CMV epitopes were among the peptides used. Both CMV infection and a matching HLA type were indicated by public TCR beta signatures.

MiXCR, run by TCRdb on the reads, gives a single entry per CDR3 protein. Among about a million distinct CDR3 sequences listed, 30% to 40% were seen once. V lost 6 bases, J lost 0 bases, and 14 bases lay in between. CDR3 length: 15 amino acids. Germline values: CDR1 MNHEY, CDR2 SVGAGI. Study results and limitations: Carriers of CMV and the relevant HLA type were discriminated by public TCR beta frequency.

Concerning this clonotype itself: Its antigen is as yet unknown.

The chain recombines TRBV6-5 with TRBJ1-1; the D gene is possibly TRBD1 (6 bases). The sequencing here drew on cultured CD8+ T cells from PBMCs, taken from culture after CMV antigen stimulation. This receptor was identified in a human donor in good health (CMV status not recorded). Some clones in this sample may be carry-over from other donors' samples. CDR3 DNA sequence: TGTGCCAGCAGGATTCGACAGGCCATGAACACTGAAGCTTTCTTT. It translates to CASRIRQAMNTEAFF.